The 15 T cell receptor beta chains below all came from one sample that was sequenced in a study of T cells in Graves' hyperthyroidism and ophthalmopathy. Researchers amplified the TCR beta CDR3 regions from RNA transcripts. The study used the HTBI primer set for a first-round RT-PCR of the TCR CDR3. In TCRdb, the multiplex PCR reads were re-called with MiXCR into one record per CDR3 protein. The sample holds hundreds of thousands of distinct CDR3 sequences, about 14% seen once. Sample: blood. The receptors shown here come from a woman younger than 35 with Graves' hyperthyroidism.

V and J are TRBV10-3 and TRBJ1-1; D gene ambiguous. The CDR3 extends over 14 amino acids. The V and J ends lost 2 bases and 1 base respectively, with 8 bases between them. Germline CDR1 is ENHRY and CDR2 is SYGVKD. The CDR3 is CAISEQTSNTEAFF. For the CDR3, the DNA is TGTGCCATCAGTGAGCAAACCTCGAACACTGAAGCTTTCTTT.

This clonotype occurred many times. This chain connects TRBV6-2 or TRBV6-3 to TRBJ2-1, with 10 bases lining up with TRBD2. Germline CDR1 and CDR2: MNHEY and SVGEGT. With 2 bases clipped from V and 4 bases from J, the junction kept 2 bases outside the gene matches. The CDR3 has 15 residues. The chain's CDR3 is CASSYVSGRYNEQFF. CDR3 nucleotide sequence: TGTGCCAGCAGTTACGTTAGCGGGAGGTACAATGAGCAGTTCTTC.

The genes are TRBV28 and TRBJ2-1; 11 bases map to TRBD1. Germline assignment: CDR1 MDHEN and CDR2 SYDVKM. V was clipped by 5 bases and J by 3 bases; unmatched bases: 12. The CDR3 contains 18 residues. CDR3 bases: TGTGCCAGCAGTCGGACAGGGGGCGTCGGGAGTCTCTACAATGAGCAGTTCTTC. Encoded protein: CASSRTGGVGSLYNEQFF.

This clonotype was counted at least ten times. This chain links TRBV3-1 with TRBJ2-3; TRBD1 aligns across 10 bases. The ends lost 4 bases at V and 1 base at J; junction bases unmatched: 5. This CDR3 contains 16 residues. Germline CDR1 reads LGHDT; CDR2 reads YNNKEL (reference sequence). The CDR3 sequence is CASSRAGTGGTDTQYF. Here the CDR3 DNA reads TGTGCCAGCAGCCGCGCCGGGACAGGGGGCACAGATACGCAGTATTTT.

This clonotype was observed a handful of times. The chain couples TRBV3-1 to TRBJ1-2; D might be TRBD1 (5 bases). The CDR3 loop spans 12 amino acids. Per germline, CDR1 LGHDT and CDR2 YNNKEL (reference sequence). Deletions cut 1 base from V and 8 bases from J, with 8 bases between. CDR3 nucleotides: TGTGCCAGCAGCCAAGGGGGGACGGGCTACACCTTC. It yields the protein CASSQGGTGYTF.

The gene calls are TRBV7-9 and TRBJ2-1, with 9 positions matching TRBD1. Germline CDR1 reads SEHNR; CDR2 reads FQNEAQ (reference sequence). V was pared by 9 bases and J by 2 bases, with 14 bases of the junction left unmatched. This CDR3 region has 17 residues. In DNA form, the CDR3 reads TGTGCCAGTAGCCCCCACGGTAGGGACAGGGCCTACAATGAGCAGTTCTTC. It encodes CASSPHGRDRAYNEQFF.

This clonotype was counted ten times or more. The chain recombines TRBV2 with TRBJ2-1, with 7 bases aligning to TRBD1. This CDR3 region has 16 residues. From germline, CDR1 is SNHLY and CDR2 FYNNEI. Trimming removed 0 bases from V and 8 bases from J; junction bases left unmatched: 10. In DNA form, the CDR3 reads TGTGCCAGCAGTGAAGCGACAGGGAGTCGTCTGGATGAGCAGTTCTTC. Translated, it gives CASSEATGSRLDEQFF.

The sample holds a few counts of this clonotype. This chain uses TRBV9 with TRBJ2-1; TRBD2 agrees at 8 bases. J gave up 6 bases and V 4 bases, and 9 bases lay outside the gene matches. CDR1 and CDR2 from the germline V gene are SGDLS and YYNGEE. The CDR3 sequence is 15 residues long. Here the CDR3 DNA reads TGTGCCAGCAGCCCCCCTGGCGGGAGGCCCAATGAGCAGTTCTTC. Residues: CASSPPGGRPNEQFF.

This clonotype was observed a few times. The gene calls are TRBV5-6 and TRBJ2-7; 7 positions agree with TRBD1. The CDR3 is 15 amino acids. The J segment lost 1 base and the V segment lost 5 bases, leaving 9 bases of the junction unmatched. Germline loops: CDR1 SGHDT, CDR2 YYEEEE. The DNA of the CDR3 is TGTGCCAGCAGGGCTAGGGGGCTCCCTTCCTACGAGCAGTACTTC. This gives the protein CASRARGLPSYEQYF.

At least ten counts were recorded for this clonotype. This chain joins TRBV12-3 or TRBV12-4 and TRBJ2-2; D not certain. The length of the CDR3 is 12 residues. V was clipped by 1 base and J by 7 bases, with 4 bases between them. The CDR3 here is CASSLGGGELFF. DNA for the CDR3: TGTGCCAGCAGTTTAGGTGGCGGGGAGCTGTTTTTT.

This clonotype was recorded at least ten times. The rearrangement uses TRBV28 and TRBJ2-7, with D possibly matching TRBD2 (5 bases). CDR1 is MDHEN, CDR2 SYDVKM, per germline. This CDR3 has 14 amino acids. V was clipped by 4 bases and J by 0 bases, with 10 bases between them. The CDR3 is CASSSSGSSYEQYF. CDR3 sequence (DNA): TGTGCCAGCAGTTCAAGCGGAAGCTCCTACGAGCAGTACTTC.

This clonotype was seen ten or more times. The V and J genes are TRBV20-1 and TRBJ2-1, with D maybe TRBD2 (5 bases). Germline CDR1 reads DFQATT; CDR2 reads SNEGSKA (reference sequence). The V end lost 3 bases, the J end lost 1 base, and 13 bases lay between the germline ends. This CDR3 has 15 residues. For the CDR3, the DNA is TGCAGTGCTAGGAGGCTAGCACTTTCCTACAATGAGCAGTTCTTC. Translating gives CSARRLALSYNEQFF.

At least ten counts were recorded for this clonotype. This sequence joins TRBV28 and TRBJ2-7; D remains unclear. The length of the CDR3 is 15 residues. The V and J ends lost 0 bases and 0 bases respectively, with 9 bases between them. Germline-derived CDR1 and CDR2 are MDHEN and SYDVKM. The CDR3 bases are TGTGCCAGCAGTTTATGGGTTAGGAGCTCCTACGAGCAGTACTTC. It codes for CASSLWVRSSYEQYF.

The chain links TRBV6-1 to TRBJ2-1; no reliable D call. CDR3 size: 13 residues. Deletions cut 7 bases from V and 5 bases from J, with 12 bases between. Germline assignment: CDR1 MNHNS and CDR2 SASEGT. For the CDR3, the DNA is TGTGCCAGCACTCTCTCCCCGAACAATGAGCAGTTCTTC. Translation: CASTLSPNNEQFF.

This clonotype has just a few counts. The chain employs TRBV6-1 and TRBJ2-2; D remains unclear. Germline V CDR1 and CDR2: MNHNS, SASEGT. The ends were cut back, 10 bases at V and 0 bases at J, with 15 bases in the middle. The CDR3 has 15 amino acids. In DNA form, the CDR3 reads TGTGCCACCCGGCTTTACGGGCCGAACACCGGGGAGCTGTTTTTT. Its translation is CATRLYGPNTGELFF.